These 14 T cell receptor beta chains originate from one sample sequenced in a study of OX40 agonist ivuxolimab in advanced cancers. Sequenced by immunoSEQ multiplex PCR; TCRdb stores in-frame clones only, minus some. The repertoire includes roughly 35,000 clones, 80% to 95% of them detected once, and around 30% sits in the top ten. Source: CD4+ or CD8+ T cells sorted from blood, taken in a trial of the OX40 agonist ivuxolimab. The receptors were gathered from an adult with an advanced solid tumor such as melanoma, head and neck, liver or kidney cancer.

The genes are TRBV9 and TRBJ2-2; 9 nucleotides agree with TRBD1. The CDR3 extends over 16 amino acids. The ends lost 3 bases at V and 4 bases at J; junction bases unmatched: 7. From germline, CDR1 is SGDLS and CDR2 YYNGEE. CDR3 nucleotides: TGTGCCAGCAGCGCCCGGGACAGGGCTCCCACCGGGGAGCTGTTTTTT. As protein: CASSARDRAPTGELFF.

This chain connects TRBV28 to TRBJ1-5; D is undetermined. V was cut by 3 bases and J by 2 bases, with 17 bases left in between. The germline CDR1 and CDR2 sequences are MDHEN and SYDVKM. The CDR3 runs to 17 residues. CDR3 region: CASSLLLAASGNQPQHF. The DNA of the CDR3 is TGTGCCAGCAGTTTGCTATTAGCGGCTTCGGGCAATCAGCCCCAGCATTTT.

The chain links TRBV6-6 to TRBJ2-3, with unresolved D. The CDR3 covers 14 residues. V was clipped by 9 bases and J by 4 bases, with 17 bases between them. Germline CDR1 reads MNHNY; CDR2 reads SVGAGI (reference sequence). CDR3 DNA sequence: TGTGCCAGTCACTCGGGCCAGGAGTCAGATACGCAGTATTTT. It encodes CASHSGQESDTQYF.

V usage is TRBV5-1 and J usage is TRBJ2-1; the match to TRBD2 covers 8 bases. The J segment lost 4 bases and the V segment lost 5 bases, leaving 20 bases of the junction unmatched. The germline CDR1 and CDR2 sequences are SGHRS and YFSETQ. The CDR3 extends over 19 amino acids. The CDR3 loop reads CASRVHGLADQAGYNEQFF. The DNA for the CDR3 is TGCGCCAGCAGAGTACATGGACTAGCCGACCAAGCGGGGTACAATGAGCAGTTCTTC. The full variable domain, its missing parts supplied by reference TRBV5-1 and TRBJ2-1, is KAGVTQTPRYLIKTRGQQVTLSCSPISGHRSVSWYQQTPGQGLQFLFEYFSETQRNKGNFPGRFSGRQFSNSRSEMNVSTLELGDSALYLCASRVHGLADQAGYNEQFFGPGTRLTVL.

V usage is TRBV6-5 and J usage is TRBJ1-1; 7 positions agree with TRBD1. Germline assignment: CDR1 MNHEY and CDR2 SVGAGI. The V and J ends lost 6 bases and 1 base, in that order; junction bases with no gene match: 5. This CDR3 contains 14 residues. In DNA form, the CDR3 reads TGTGCCAGCAGAGAGCACAGGGGGAACACTGAAGCTTTCTTT. Amino acid sequence: CASREHRGNTEAFF.

Worth noting for this clone: Other DNA sequences in this sample translate to the same CDR3. CDR3 sequence (DNA): TGTGCCAGCAGCTTCGTATCGGGTTTACGAGAGCAGTTCTTC. The encoded protein is CASSFVSGLREQFF. The genes are TRBV7-8 and TRBJ2-1; D is unresolved. This CDR3 contains 14 residues. The germline V gene has CDR1 SGHVS and CDR2 FQNEAQ. V lost 3 bases and J lost 10, with 16 bases in between. Combining the CDR3 with reference TRBV7-8 and TRBJ2-1 gives the whole variable domain GAGVSQSPRYKVAKRGQDVALRCDPISGHVSLFWYQQALGQGPEFLTYFQNEAQLDKSGLPSDRFFAERPEGSVSTLKIQRTQQEDSAVYLCASSFVSGLREQFFGPGTRLTVL.

This chain links TRBV28 with TRBJ2-1; D gene uncertain. The V and J ends lost 5 bases and 4 bases respectively, with 21 bases between them. This CDR3 has 17 residues. CDR1 is MDHEN and CDR2 is SYDVKM in the germline V gene. The CDR3: CASSIDESWLSYNEQFF. For the CDR3, the DNA is TGTGCCAGCAGTATAGATGAGAGTTGGCTATCTTACAATGAGCAGTTCTTC. Based on the CDR3 plus reference TRBV28 and TRBJ2-1, the full variable domain is DVKVTQSSRYLVKRTGEKVFLECVQDMDHENMFWYRQDPGLGLRLIYFSYDVKMKEKGDIPEGYSVSREKKERFSLILESASTNQTSMYLCASSIDESWLSYNEQFFGPGTRLTVL.

This sequence joins TRBV14 and TRBJ1-6, with D hard to call. The V end was cut by 1 base, the J end by 10 bases, with 11 bases between. Germline CDR1 and CDR2: SGHDN and FVKESK. The CDR3 has 14 residues. The DNA for the CDR3 is TGTGCCAGCAGCCAAGGTGGAGAATGGTCACCCCTCCACTTT. Amino acid sequence: CASSQGGEWSPLHF.

This sequence joins TRBV9 and TRBJ2-7; 9 bases are a match to TRBD1. V gave up 4 bases and J gave up 5 bases; unmatched junction bases: 19. Germline values: CDR1 SGDLS, CDR2 YYNGEE. There are 18 residues in the CDR3. The CDR3 DNA follows: TGTGCCAGCAGCCCGACAACAAGTATGGGACAGGGTTATAACGAGCAGTACTTC. Its protein product is CASSPTTSMGQGYNEQYF.

This clone was observed once. CDR3 sequence: CASSSGTGAGNTIYF. CDR3 nucleotide sequence: TGTGCCAGCAGTTCCGGGACAGGGGCTGGAAACACCATATATTTT. The V call is TRBV6-5, the J call TRBJ1-3, with TRBD1 matching 10 bases. Germline V gives CDR1 MNHEY, CDR2 SVGAGI. V lost 4 bases and J lost 2; bases outside the gene matches: 2. The CDR3 is 15 amino acids.

The chain recombines TRBV5-5 with TRBJ1-1, with D hard to call. Trimming shortened V by 0 bases and J by 0 bases, and 3 bases separated the two germline ends. This CDR3 is built from 13 residues. Germline CDR1 and CDR2: SGHKS and YYEKEE (reference sequence). In DNA, the CDR3 is TGTGCCAGCAGCTTGGAACTGAACACTGAAGCTTTCTTT. Its translation is CASSLELNTEAFF.

The CDR3 loop reads CASSPYSYNEQFF. The CDR3 coding sequence is TGTGCCAGCAGCCCCTACTCCTACAATGAGCAGTTCTTC. The V call is TRBV14, the J call TRBJ2-1; D is uncertain. Germline V gene data show CDR1 as SGHDN and CDR2 as FVKESK. The CDR3 extends over 13 amino acids. V lost 4 bases and J lost 0, with 4 bases in between.

This chain joins TRBV18 and TRBJ2-1; TRBD2 is a possible D gene (6 bases). V was pared by 6 bases and J by 2 bases, with 17 bases between. The CDR3 consists of 16 residues. Germline CDR1 is KGHSH and CDR2 is LQKENI. The CDR3 bases are TGTGCCAGCTCCTCCCGGGACTGGCCGACCTACAATGAGCAGTTCTTC. Translation gives CASSSRDWPTYNEQFF.

Concerning this clone: At one boundary the junction diverges from the germline segment, which might be a read error. The chain is built from TRBV5-5 and TRBJ2-7; 7 positions match TRBD2. The CDR3 loop spans 14 amino acids. Germline V lookup: CDR1 SGHKS, CDR2 YYEKEE (reference sequence). The CDR3 loop is CASTLDLAEYEQYF. CDR3 in DNA: TGTGCCAGCACCTTGGACCTAGCGGAATACGAGCAGTACTTC.